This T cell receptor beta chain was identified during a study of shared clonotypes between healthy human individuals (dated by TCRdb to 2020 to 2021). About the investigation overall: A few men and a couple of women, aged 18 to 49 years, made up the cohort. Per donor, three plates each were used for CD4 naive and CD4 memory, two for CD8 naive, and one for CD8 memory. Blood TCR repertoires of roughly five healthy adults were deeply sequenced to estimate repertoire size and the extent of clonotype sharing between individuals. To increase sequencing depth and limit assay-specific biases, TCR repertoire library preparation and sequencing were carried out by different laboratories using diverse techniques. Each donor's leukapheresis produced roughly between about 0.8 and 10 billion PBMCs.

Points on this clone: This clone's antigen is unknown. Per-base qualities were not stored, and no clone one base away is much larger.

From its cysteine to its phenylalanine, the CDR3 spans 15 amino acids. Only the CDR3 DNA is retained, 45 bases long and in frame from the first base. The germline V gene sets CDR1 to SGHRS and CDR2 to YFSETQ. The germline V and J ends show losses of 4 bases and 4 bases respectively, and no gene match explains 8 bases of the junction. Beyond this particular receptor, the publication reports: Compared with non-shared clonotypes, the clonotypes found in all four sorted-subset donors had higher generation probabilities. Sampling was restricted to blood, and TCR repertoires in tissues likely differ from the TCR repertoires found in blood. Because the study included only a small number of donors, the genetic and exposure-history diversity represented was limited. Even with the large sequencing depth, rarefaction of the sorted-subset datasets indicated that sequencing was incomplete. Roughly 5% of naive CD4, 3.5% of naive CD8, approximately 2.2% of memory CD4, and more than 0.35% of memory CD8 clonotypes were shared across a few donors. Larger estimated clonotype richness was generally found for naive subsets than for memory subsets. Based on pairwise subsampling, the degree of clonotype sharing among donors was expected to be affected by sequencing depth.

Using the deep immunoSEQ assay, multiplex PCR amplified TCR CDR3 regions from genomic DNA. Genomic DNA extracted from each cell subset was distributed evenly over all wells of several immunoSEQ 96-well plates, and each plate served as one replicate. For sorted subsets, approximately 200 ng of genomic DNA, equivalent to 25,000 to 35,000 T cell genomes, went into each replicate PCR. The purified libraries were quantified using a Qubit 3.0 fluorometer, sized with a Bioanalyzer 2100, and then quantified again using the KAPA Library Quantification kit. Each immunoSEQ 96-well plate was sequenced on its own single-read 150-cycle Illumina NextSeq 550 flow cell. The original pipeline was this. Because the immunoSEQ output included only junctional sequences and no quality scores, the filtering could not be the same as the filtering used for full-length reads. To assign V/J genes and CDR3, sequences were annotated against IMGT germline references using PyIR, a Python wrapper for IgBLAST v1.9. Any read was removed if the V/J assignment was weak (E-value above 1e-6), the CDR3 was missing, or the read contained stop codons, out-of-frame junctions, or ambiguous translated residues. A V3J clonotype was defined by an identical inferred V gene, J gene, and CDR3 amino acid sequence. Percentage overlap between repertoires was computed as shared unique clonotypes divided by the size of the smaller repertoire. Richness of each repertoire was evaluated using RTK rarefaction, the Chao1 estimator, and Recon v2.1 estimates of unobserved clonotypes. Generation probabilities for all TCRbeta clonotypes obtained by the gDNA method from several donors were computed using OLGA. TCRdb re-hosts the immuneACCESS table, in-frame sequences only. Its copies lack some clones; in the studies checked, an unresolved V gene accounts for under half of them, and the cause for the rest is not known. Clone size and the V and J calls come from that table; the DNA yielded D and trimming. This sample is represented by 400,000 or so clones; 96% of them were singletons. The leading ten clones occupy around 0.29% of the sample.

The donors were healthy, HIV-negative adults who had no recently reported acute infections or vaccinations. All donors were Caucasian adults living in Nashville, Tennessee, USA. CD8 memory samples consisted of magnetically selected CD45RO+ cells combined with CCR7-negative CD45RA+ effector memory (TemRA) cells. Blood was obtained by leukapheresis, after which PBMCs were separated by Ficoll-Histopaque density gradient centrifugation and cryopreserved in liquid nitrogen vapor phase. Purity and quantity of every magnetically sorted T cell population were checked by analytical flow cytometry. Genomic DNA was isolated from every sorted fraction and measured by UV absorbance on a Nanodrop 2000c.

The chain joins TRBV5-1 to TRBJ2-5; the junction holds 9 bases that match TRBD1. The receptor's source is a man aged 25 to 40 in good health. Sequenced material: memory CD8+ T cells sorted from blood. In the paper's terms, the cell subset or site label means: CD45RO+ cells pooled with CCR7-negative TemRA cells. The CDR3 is CASSPLTGGVETQYF. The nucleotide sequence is TGCGCCAGCAGCCCCCTGACAGGGGGTGTAGAGACCCAGTACTTC.